The following is a T cell receptor beta chain sequence with its context. The data originate from a study of blood T cell repertoires in COVID-19. The overall study: Sources were T cells, B-cell-depleted T cells, or PBMCs; the material itself was cDNA or gDNA.

Study processing details: It was from reference gene primer amplification that nucleated cell counts were estimated. Profiling relied on immunoSEQ multiplex PCR, and the TCRdb table lists in-frame clones only, not all of them. The V and J calls and clone size are taken from that table; D and trimming were inferred from the DNA. The sample lists about 310,000 clones; around 87% were seen once. The germline CDR1 and CDR2 sequences are KGHDR and SFDVKD. Trimming at V came to 5 bases and at J to 5 bases, leaving 10 bases not matched to a gene. This CDR3 has 16 amino acids. The genes are TRBV24-1 and TRBJ2-3, with 9 positions matching TRBD2. This clonotype was sampled from a man between 65 and 85 years old with acute or convalescent COVID-19. Sequenced material: peripheral blood. CDR3 sequence reads: CATSAPGLAGQDTQYF. In DNA, the CDR3 is TGTGCCACCAGTGCCCCGGGACTAGCAGGACAAGATACGCAGTATTTT.